Listed below are T cell receptor beta chains from one sample, sequenced in a study of blood T cell repertoires in COVID-19. Some clones are missing from TCRdb's copy, which holds only in-frame ones; the method was immunoSEQ multiplex PCR. The sample has 270,000 or so clones, roughly 84% seen once; the top ten hold 3.1%. Sequencing input: peripheral blood. These receptors were taken from a woman between 18 and 29 years old with acute or convalescent COVID-19. Each CDR3 is given with its conserved first and last residue. A D gene is named only where the DNA matches it firmly. Only part of the rows carry a size: once, few, many, or a class if the clone is expanded.

d_gene,j_gene,v_gene,abundance,CDR3nt,CDR3aa
NA,TRBJ2-6,TRBV19,NA,TGTGCCAGTAGCCGGATAGCATCTGGGGCCAACGTCCTGACTTTC,CASSRIASGANVLTF
NA,TRBJ2-5,TRBV6-5,NA,TGTGCCAGCAGCCCGCGGTACCAAGAGACCCAGTACTTC,CASSPRYQETQYF
TRBD2,TRBJ2-1,TRBV24-1,NA,TGTGCCACCAGTGACCGAGGGACTAGCGGGAGAAAAAATGAGCAGTTCTTC,CATSDRGTSGRKNEQFF
NA,TRBJ2-1,TRBV21-1,NA,TGTGCCAGCAGCAAAGTTAAGGGAGTCCGGGTCAATGAGCAGTTCTTC,CASSKVKGVRVNEQFF
NA,TRBJ1-1,TRBV5-1,NA,TGCGCCAGCAGCTTAGTATCAGGGGCCAACACTGAAGCTTTCTTT,CASSLVSGANTEAFF
TRBD2,TRBJ2-1,TRBV7-2,NA,TGTGCCAGCAGCTTAGGGGACTATGGGAATGAGCAGTTCTTC,CASSLGDYGNEQFF
NA,TRBJ1-5,TRBV27,NA,TGTGCCAGCAGTCTGTCCAGGTTTTATCAGCCCCAGCATTTT,CASSLSRFYQPQHF
TRBD2,TRBJ2-1,TRBV3-1/TRBV3-2,NA,TGTGCCAGCAGCCAAGTTTTGCTAGCGGTAGTCGGTGAGCAGTTCTTC,CASSQVLLAVVGEQFF
NA,TRBJ1-2,TRBV9,NA,TGTGCCAGCAGCGTAGGCGGGGACTACTATGGCTACACCTTC,CASSVGGDYYGYTF
NA,TRBJ1-6,TRBV6-6,NA,TGTGCCAGCAGTTACGCCCGGGATCGATCACCCCTCCACTTT,CASSYARDRSPLHF
TRBD2,TRBJ2-1,TRBV10-3,NA,TGTGCCATCAGTGGCGGAGCGGGAGGGCCTTTTATTGAGCAGTTCTTC,CAISGGAGGPFIEQFF
NA,TRBJ1-2,TRBV5-1,NA,TGCGCCAGCAGCCCCCAGGGAAACTATGGCTACACCTTC,CASSPQGNYGYTF
NA,TRBJ1-4,TRBV5-1,NA,TGCGCCAGCAGCTTGCGCGGGGAAAACCGGGAAAAACTGTTTTTT,CASSLRGENREKLFF
NA,TRBJ1-6,TRBV6-5,once,TGTGCCAGCAGACCCGACAGTAATTCACCCCTCCACTTT,CASRPDSNSPLHF
NA,TRBJ2-1,TRBV13,NA,TGTGCCAGCAGCTTTTCGGGAGTGGTCTACAATGAGCAGTTCTTC,CASSFSGVVYNEQFF
NA,TRBJ1-2,TRBV18,NA,TGTGCCAGCTCACATGACAGTTCAAACTATGGCTACACCTTC,CASSHDSSNYGYTF
NA,TRBJ2-5,TRBV5-1,NA,TGCGCCAGCAGCTTGGCCAGTAAAGAGACCCAGTACTTC,CASSLASKETQYF
NA,TRBJ2-3,TRBV7-9,NA,TGTGCCAGCAGCTGGGGCGGAAGCACAGATACGCAGTATTTT,CASSWGGSTDTQYF
TRBD2,TRBJ2-1,TRBV5-1,once,TGCGCCAGCAGCTTGGGAGCTAGCGGGAGCGGAGATGAGCAGTTCTTC,CASSLGASGSGDEQFF
NA,TRBJ2-1,TRBV6-2/TRBV6-3,NA,TGTGCCAGCAGTTACTCGCGGTCTTATGAGCAGTTCTTC,CASSYSRSYEQFF
NA,TRBJ1-6,TRBV6-5,NA,TGTGCCAGCAGTCGGGGTAACACCCCTAATTCACCCCTCCACTTT,CASSRGNTPNSPLHF
NA,TRBJ2-2,TRBV11-2,NA,TGTGCCAGCAGCTTATACACCACCGGGGAGCTGTTTTTT,CASSLYTTGELFF
TRBD2,TRBJ2-5,TRBV19,NA,TGTGCCAGCACCCCCGGGCAGGCTAGCGGGAGGGGAGCCCAGTACTTC,CASTPGQASGRGAQYF
NA,TRBJ1-1,TRBV5-1,few,TGCGCCAGCAGCTTTGTCGGCAGGGAAACTGAAGCTTTCTTT,CASSFVGRETEAFF
TRBD1,TRBJ1-6,TRBV28,NA,TGTGCCAGCAGTCCCCGAGGGACAGGGGCAAATTCACCCCTCCACTTT,CASSPRGTGANSPLHF
NA,TRBJ1-2,TRBV6-2/TRBV6-3,once,TGTGCCAGCAGCTCCACGGACAGTTATGGCTACACCTTC,CASSSTDSYGYTF
NA,TRBJ2-1,TRBV24-1,NA,TGTGCCACCAGTGGGATTACTTCTAGCTCCTACAATGAGCAGTTCTTC,CATSGITSSSYNEQFF
TRBD2,TRBJ2-1,TRBV7-9,NA,TGTGCCAGCAGACGTACTAGCGGCCACAACAATGAGCAGTTCTTC,CASRRTSGHNNEQFF
TRBD1,TRBJ1-1,TRBV19,NA,TGTGCCAGTAGTGACAACAGGGGGAACACTGAAGCTTTCTTT,CASSDNRGNTEAFF
TRBD2,TRBJ2-2,TRBV6-2/TRBV6-3,NA,TGTGCCAGCAGTTTAATAGAGAGAGGACTAGCGGGAAACACCGGGGAGCTGTTTTTT,CASSLIERGLAGNTGELFF
NA,TRBJ2-4,TRBV28,NA,TGTGCCAGCAGTTCTCCCGGTAACATTCAGTACTTC,CASSSPGNIQYF
NA,TRBJ1-5,TRBV28,NA,TGTGCCAGCAGTTTCCTCCGCGACAGCTCAAGTCTCAATCAGCCCCAGCATTTT,CASSFLRDSSSLNQPQHF
NA,TRBJ1-2,TRBV10-1,NA,TGCGCCAGCAGTGAAGGGGTTAACTATGGCTACACCTTC,CASSEGVNYGYTF
TRBD1,TRBJ2-7,TRBV3-1/TRBV3-2,few,TGTGCCAGCAGCCCATTGGACAGGGGCACTACCTACGAGCAGTACTTC,CASSPLDRGTTYEQYF
NA,TRBJ1-1,TRBV10-1,NA,TGCGCCAGCAGTGAACAGGATGGAGGGGTAGCTTTCTTT,CASSEQDGGVAFF
TRBD2,TRBJ2-1,TRBV6-5,NA,TGTGCCACCGTCCCGGGACTAGCTTCCAATGAGCAGTTCTTC,CATVPGLASNEQFF
NA,TRBJ1-2,TRBV24-1,once,TGTGCCACCATGGACTCAAACTATGGCTACACCTTC,CATMDSNYGYTF
NA,TRBJ1-2,TRBV30,NA,TGTGCCTGGAGGGGCGTTGGGCCCTATGGCTACACCTTC,CAWRGVGPYGYTF
TRBD2,TRBJ2-1,TRBV7-6,NA,TGTGCCAGCAGCCGACCGACTAGCGGGAGATATCTTCACTACAATGAGCAGTTCTTC,CASSRPTSGRYLHYNEQFF
NA,TRBJ2-1,TRBV29-1,once,TGCAGCGTGGGGGACTTCGAGCAGTTCTTC,CSVGDFEQFF
NA,TRBJ2-3,TRBV11-1,NA,TGTGCCAGCACCCCCGGGACTGTCCCTAGCACAGATACGCAGTATTTT,CASTPGTVPSTDTQYF
NA,TRBJ1-1,TRBV6-5,NA,TGTGCCGTCATACGGACTATGAACACTGAAGCTTTCTTT,CAVIRTMNTEAFF
TRBD1,TRBJ2-5,TRBV27,NA,TGTGCCAGCAGCGACAGGGGGAGAGAGACCCAGTACTTC,CASSDRGRETQYF
TRBD2,TRBJ2-7,TRBV3-1/TRBV3-2,NA,TGTGCCAGCAGCCGACCTCTCGGGGGGACCTACGAGCAGTACTTC,CASSRPLGGTYEQYF
TRBD1,TRBJ1-2,TRBV5-1,NA,TGCGCCAGCAGGGTTGGACAGGGGCTGGGCTACACCTTC,CASRVGQGLGYTF